These 20 T cell receptor beta chains came from one sample sequenced in a study of chemoradiotherapy in HPV16-positive cancers. The method was immunoSEQ multiplex PCR; TCRdb's version includes in-frame clones alone and lacks a portion of them. The table records 6,000 or so clones, about 86% of them present only once. The material was tumor tissue, obtained from a patient who underwent chemoradiotherapy. The receptors derive from a human donor with HPV-associated anogenital cancer.

This rearrangement joins TRBV5-1 to TRBJ2-1, with 9 bases lining up with TRBD1. The CDR3 runs 17 residues. Germline V gene lookup returns CDR1 SGHRS and CDR2 YFSETQ. J lost 6 bases, V lost 0 bases, and 10 bases had no gene match. The chain's CDR3 is CASSLAFGQGQANEQFF. DNA of the CDR3: TGCGCCAGCAGCTTGGCATTCGGACAGGGGCAGGCCAATGAGCAGTTCTTC.

This chain uses TRBV6-5 with TRBJ2-3, with D unclear. Germline CDR1 reads MNHEY; CDR2 reads SVGAGI. V lost 4 bases and J lost 6, with 11 bases in between. The CDR3 runs to 13 residues. The CDR3 bases are TGTGCCAGCAGTTCCCCGGAGAGGGATACGCAGTATTTT. This sequence encodes CASSSPERDTQYF.

The rearrangement uses TRBV5-1 and TRBJ2-6, with a weak D call TRBD1 (6 bases). Trimming cost V 2 bases and J 2 bases, with 8 bases left between them. CDR3 length: 15 residues. Germline CDR1 is SGHRS and CDR2 is YFSETQ. The CDR3 reads CASSLGGTGANVLTF. The CDR3, as DNA: TGCGCCAGCAGCTTAGGGGGAACTGGGGCCAACGTCCTGACTTTC.

The V call is TRBV7-9, the J call TRBJ1-6; D is ambiguous. Trimming removed 5 bases at V and 8 bases at J, with 7 bases between. The length of the CDR3 is 12 residues. Germline-derived CDR1 and CDR2 are SEHNR and FQNEAQ (reference sequence). The CDR3 nucleotides are TGTGCCAGCAGCCACCAGTATTCACCCCTCCACTTT. Protein sequence: CASSHQYSPLHF.

V gene TRBV27 combines with J gene TRBJ2-1, with a tentative D call TRBD2 (5 bases). The CDR3 length is 13 residues. From germline, CDR1 is MNHEY and CDR2 SMNVEV (reference sequence). The ends were cut back, 7 bases at V and 7 bases at J, with 14 bases in the middle. The CDR3 sequence: CASTTRRGNEQFF. CDR3 nucleotides: TGTGCCAGCACCACCCGACGGGGAAATGAGCAGTTCTTC.

V is TRBV9 and J is TRBJ2-3; 8 bases are shared with TRBD1. This CDR3 has 15 amino acids. Germline V lookup: CDR1 SGDLS, CDR2 YYNGEE. V shed 0 bases, J shed 4 bases, and the junction held 4 bases outside the gene matches. This CDR3 is CASSVGQGNADTQYF. The CDR3 coding sequence is TGTGCCAGCAGCGTAGGACAGGGGAACGCAGATACGCAGTATTTT.

V usage is TRBV11-2 and J usage is TRBJ2-2, with 10 bases fitting TRBD1. This CDR3 has 14 amino acids. V was pared by 4 bases and J by 4 bases, with 0 bases of the junction left unmatched. Germline-derived CDR1 and CDR2 are SGHAT and FQNNGV. CDR3 sequence reads: CASSWTGGTGELFF. The CDR3 coding sequence is TGTGCCAGCAGCTGGACAGGGGGCACCGGGGAGCTGTTTTTT.

The chain recombines TRBV7-9 with TRBJ1-4; no clear D gene. V lost 1 base, J lost 0 bases, and 12 bases lay in between. CDR1 and CDR2 from the germline V gene are SEHNR and FQNEAQ (reference sequence). This CDR3 has 17 amino acids. This chain's CDR3 is CASSLVQRESTNEKLFF. For the CDR3, the DNA is TGTGCCAGCAGCTTAGTACAGCGAGAGTCAACTAATGAAAAACTGTTTTTT.

V gene TRBV7-6 combines with J gene TRBJ1-3; D is unresolved. V shed 1 base and J shed 1 base, with 2 bases lying between them. The CDR3 runs 13 residues. Per the germline V gene, CDR1 is SGHVS and CDR2 is FNYEAQ. For the CDR3, the DNA is TGTGCCAGCAGCTTAGGGTCTGGAAACACCATATATTTT. As protein: CASSLGSGNTIYF. The full variable domain, in which reference TRBV7-6 and TRBJ1-3 provide the parts outside the CDR3, is GAGVSQSPRYKVTKRGQDVALRCDPISGHVSLYWYRQALGQGPEFLTYFNYEAQQDKSGLPNDRFSAERPEGSISTLTIQRTEQRDSAMYRCASSLGSGNTIYFGEGSWLTVV.

This clone was seen only once. The chain recombines TRBV19 with TRBJ2-1; TRBD2 aligns across 7 bases. This CDR3 has 15 residues. V was clipped by 7 bases and J by 7 bases; unmatched bases: 13. The V gene's germline CDR1 is LNHDA and CDR2 SQIVND (reference sequence). CDR3 coding DNA: TGTGCCAGTAAAAATCGGGCGGGAGATGGAAATGAGCAGTTCTTC. It yields the protein CASKNRAGDGNEQFF.

This chain links TRBV13 with TRBJ2-2; 7 nucleotides match TRBD2. V shed 3 bases, J shed 4 bases, and the junction held 8 bases outside the gene matches. The CDR3 totals 16 residues. The germline CDR1 and CDR2 sequences are PRHDT and FYEKMQ (reference sequence). Written as DNA, the CDR3 is TGTGCCAGCAGCTTGTTAAGACTAGCCGGCACCGGGGAGCTGTTTTTT. Translation gives CASSLLRLAGTGELFF.

The chain uses TRBV6-5 and TRBJ2-7, with 10 bases lining up with TRBD1. This CDR3 is 13 amino acids long. The germline V gene encodes CDR1 MNHEY and CDR2 SVGAGI. J was trimmed by 3 bases and V by 6 bases; bases with no gene match: 2. CDR3 in DNA: TGTGCCAGCAGGGGACAGGGGCTCTACGAGCAGTACTTC. It encodes CASRGQGLYEQYF.

The J gene is TRBJ2-2, the V gene TRBV7-9, with 8 bases that match TRBD1. Germline V gene sequence: CDR1 SEHNR, CDR2 FQNEAQ (reference sequence). The CDR3 runs to 15 residues. V lost 8 bases to trimming and J lost 6 bases; unmatched junction nucleotides: 11. The CDR3 spells CASSNSGGSAGELFF. CDR3 coding DNA: TGTGCCAGCTCAAACTCAGGGGGCAGCGCCGGGGAGCTGTTTTTT.

This clone was recorded only once. This rearrangement joins TRBV10-3 to TRBJ1-1, with TRBD1 matching over 7 bases. The CDR3 extends over 14 amino acids. V shed 8 bases, J shed 2 bases, and the junction held 8 bases outside the gene matches. From germline, CDR1 is ENHRY and CDR2 SYGVKD. The CDR3 reads CAIRGGQTNTEAFF. The CDR3 nucleotides read TGTGCCATCCGGGGGGGACAGACAAACACTGAAGCTTTCTTT.

The gene calls are TRBV5-6 and TRBJ2-7; D is ambiguous. The germline V gene has CDR1 SGHDT and CDR2 YYEEEE. The CDR3 runs 14 residues. V was cut by 2 bases and J by 7 bases, with 16 bases left in between. This CDR3 is CASSFSTLSDEQYF. CDR3 DNA: TGTGCCAGCAGCTTCTCTACACTGTCGGATGAGCAGTACTTC. Full variable domain (missing parts from reference TRBV5-6 and TRBJ2-7): DAGVTQSPTHLIKTRGQQVTLRCSPKSGHDTVSWYQQALGQGPQFIFQYYEEEERQRGNFPDRFSGHQFPNYSSELNVNALLLGDSALYLCASSFSTLSDEQYFGPGTRLTVT.

This chain connects TRBV28 to TRBJ2-7; D gene ambiguous. Germline-derived CDR1 and CDR2 are MDHEN and SYDVKM. Deletions cut 6 bases from V and 1 base from J, with 10 bases between. There are 13 residues in the CDR3. CDR3 in DNA: TGTGCCAGCAGCGGCACCCGATCCTACGAGCAGTACTTC. It yields the protein CASSGTRSYEQYF.

The V call is TRBV29-1, the J call TRBJ1-1; D gene unclear. Germline V lookup: CDR1 SQVTM, CDR2 ANQGSEA. The CDR3 has 13 residues. Trimming removed 2 bases at V and 3 bases at J, with 10 bases between. Here the CDR3 reads CSVEKGRDTEAFF. The CDR3 coding sequence is TGCAGCGTTGAAAAGGGCAGAGACACTGAAGCTTTCTTT.

CDR3: CASSLVRDQLFF. CDR3 nucleotide sequence: TGTGCCAGCAGCTTAGTTCGGGACCAACTGTTTTTT. The chain is built from TRBV7-2 and TRBJ1-4; TRBD1 might be the D (5 bases). V dropped 1 base and J dropped 12 bases, with 9 bases sitting between them. The CDR3 contains 12 residues. The V gene's germline CDR1 is SGHTA and CDR2 FQGNSA.

This clone has only one observation. The V gene is TRBV27, the J gene TRBJ2-7; 12 bases map to TRBD2. V trimming: 4 bases; J trimming: 3 bases; junction bases outside the gene matches: 7. This CDR3 is built from 16 residues. CDR1 and CDR2 (germline): MNHEY, SMNVEV (reference sequence). CDR3 DNA sequence: TGTGCCAGCAGTTCCATGACTAGCGGGGGCAACTACGAGCAGTACTTC. Translation: CASSSMTSGGNYEQYF.

J is TRBJ2-1 and V is TRBV19; TRBD2 aligns across 10 bases. J was trimmed by 16 bases and V by 5 bases; bases with no gene match: 14. CDR1 and CDR2 from the germline V gene are LNHDA and SQIVND (reference sequence). The CDR3 is 14 residues long. The CDR3 DNA follows: TGTGCCAGTAGTGCCGGACTAGCGGACCCTTTAGGTTTCTTC. Amino acid sequence: CASSAGLADPLGFF.